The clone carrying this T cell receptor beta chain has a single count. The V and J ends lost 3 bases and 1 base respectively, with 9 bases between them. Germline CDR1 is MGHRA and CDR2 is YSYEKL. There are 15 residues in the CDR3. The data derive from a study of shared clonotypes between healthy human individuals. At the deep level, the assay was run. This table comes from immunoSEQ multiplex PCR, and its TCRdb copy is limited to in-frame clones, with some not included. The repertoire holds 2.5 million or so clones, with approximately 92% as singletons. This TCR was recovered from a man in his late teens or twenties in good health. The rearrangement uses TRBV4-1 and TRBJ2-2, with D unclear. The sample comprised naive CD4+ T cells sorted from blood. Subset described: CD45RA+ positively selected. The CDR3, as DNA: TGCGCCAGCAGCCATGCTATCGTGAACACCGGGGAGCTGTTTTTT. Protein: CASSHAIVNTGELFF.